This is a list of T cell receptor beta chains from one sample in a study of blood T cell repertoires in COVID-19. The table came from immunoSEQ multiplex PCR; TCRdb's copy has only in-frame clones and leaves some out. The sample lists some 250,000 clones, over 75% occurring once. Sequencing was done on a sample of peripheral blood. The receptors were gathered from a woman older than 75 with acute or convalescent COVID-19. CDR3s include the opening cysteine and the closing phenylalanine or tryptophan. D genes are given only for firm matches.

V	J	D	CDR3
TRBV12-5	TRBJ1-5	.	CASGFSGSGNQPQHF
TRBV6-6	TRBJ1-3	.	CASRPKNSGNTIYF
TRBV4-2	TRBJ2-7	TRBD2	CASSQVSSGRAKSYEQYF
TRBV3-1/TRBV3-2	TRBJ1-4	.	CASSPRGGGEKLFF
TRBV19	TRBJ2-3	.	CASNDGAIDTQYF
TRBV19	TRBJ2-3	TRBD2	CASSIDLAGVYTDTQYF
TRBV13	TRBJ2-7	TRBD1	CASSWGQGYEQYF
TRBV11-2	TRBJ2-7	TRBD2	CASSLGPIAGSYEQYF
TRBV29-1	TRBJ1-2	.	CSVEAVANYGYTF
TRBV29-1	TRBJ2-2	.	CSVRQVTNTGELFF
TRBV5-4	TRBJ2-5	TRBD2	CASSLAGGIQETQYF
TRBV6-5	TRBJ2-3	TRBD2	CASSSWTSGGTQYF
TRBV6-5	TRBJ1-1	.	CATGTKAPDTEAFF
TRBV12-3/TRBV12-4	TRBJ1-5	.	CASSLGGMPQHF
TRBV12-3/TRBV12-4	TRBJ2-2	.	CASSLPNTGELFF
TRBV28	TRBJ1-6	TRBD1	CAAGWTGVGSPLHF
TRBV19	TRBJ1-3	TRBD1	CASSAAGTGGVGNTIYF
TRBV28	TRBJ1-1	.	CASSHSQNTEAFF
TRBV6-1	TRBJ2-1	.	CASSDLGSYNEQFF
TRBV21-1	TRBJ1-1	.	CASSAVQGPNTEAFF